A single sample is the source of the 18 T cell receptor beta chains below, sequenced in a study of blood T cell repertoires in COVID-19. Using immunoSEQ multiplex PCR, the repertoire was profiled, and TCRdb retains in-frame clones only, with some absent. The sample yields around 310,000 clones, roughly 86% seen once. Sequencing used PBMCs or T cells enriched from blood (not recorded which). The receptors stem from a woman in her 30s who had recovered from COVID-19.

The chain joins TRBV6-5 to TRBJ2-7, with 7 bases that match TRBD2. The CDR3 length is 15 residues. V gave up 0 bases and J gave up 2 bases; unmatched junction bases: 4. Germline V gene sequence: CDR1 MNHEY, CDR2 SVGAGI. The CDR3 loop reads CASSYSGGGPYEQYF. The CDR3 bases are TGTGCCAGCAGTTACTCCGGCGGGGGACCCTACGAGCAGTACTTC.

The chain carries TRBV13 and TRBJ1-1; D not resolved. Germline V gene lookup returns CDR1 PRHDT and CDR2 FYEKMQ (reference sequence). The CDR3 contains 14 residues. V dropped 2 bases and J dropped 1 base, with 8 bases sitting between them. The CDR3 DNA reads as TGTGCCAGCAGCTTAAACGGAGGGAACACTGAAGCTTTCTTT. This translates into CASSLNGGNTEAFF.

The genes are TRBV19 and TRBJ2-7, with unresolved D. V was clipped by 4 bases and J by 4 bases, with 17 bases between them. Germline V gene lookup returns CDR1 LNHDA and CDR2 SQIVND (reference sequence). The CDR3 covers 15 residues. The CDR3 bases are TGTGCCAGTAGTACCTCCGCCGGCGGCCCTTACGAGCAGTACTTC. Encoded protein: CASSTSAGGPYEQYF. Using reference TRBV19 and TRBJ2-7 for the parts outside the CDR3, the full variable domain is DGGITQSPKYLFRKEGQNVTLSCEQNLNHDAMYWYRQDPGQGLRLIYYSQIVNDFQKGDIAEGYSVSREKKESFPLTVTSAQKNPTAFYLCASSTSAGGPYEQYFGPGTRLTVT.

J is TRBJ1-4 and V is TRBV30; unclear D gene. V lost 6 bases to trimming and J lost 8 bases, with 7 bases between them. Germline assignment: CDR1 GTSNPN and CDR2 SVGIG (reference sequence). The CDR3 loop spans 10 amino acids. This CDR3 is CACHSEKLFF. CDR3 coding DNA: TGTGCCTGTCATTCCGAAAAACTGTTTTTT.

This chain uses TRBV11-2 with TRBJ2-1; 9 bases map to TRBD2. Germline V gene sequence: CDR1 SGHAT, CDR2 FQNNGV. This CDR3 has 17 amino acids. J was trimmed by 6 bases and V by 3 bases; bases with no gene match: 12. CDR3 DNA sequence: TGTGCCAGCAGCTTTCATTCGGGAGGAGCGGGAGGCAATGAGCAGTTCTTC. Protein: CASSFHSGGAGGNEQFF.

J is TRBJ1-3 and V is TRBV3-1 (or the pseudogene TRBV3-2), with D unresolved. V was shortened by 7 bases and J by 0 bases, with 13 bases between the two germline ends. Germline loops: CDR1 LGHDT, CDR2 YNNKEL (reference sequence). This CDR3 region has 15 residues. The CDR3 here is CASTDGPSSGNTIYF. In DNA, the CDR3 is TGTGCCAGCACCGACGGTCCTAGCTCTGGAAACACCATATATTTT.

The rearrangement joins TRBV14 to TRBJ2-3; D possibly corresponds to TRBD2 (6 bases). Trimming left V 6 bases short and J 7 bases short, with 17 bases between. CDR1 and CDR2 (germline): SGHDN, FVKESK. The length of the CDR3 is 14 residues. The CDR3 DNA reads TGTGCCAGCAGATCCATCGGGGGACCGAATACGCAGTATTTT. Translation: CASRSIGGPNTQYF.

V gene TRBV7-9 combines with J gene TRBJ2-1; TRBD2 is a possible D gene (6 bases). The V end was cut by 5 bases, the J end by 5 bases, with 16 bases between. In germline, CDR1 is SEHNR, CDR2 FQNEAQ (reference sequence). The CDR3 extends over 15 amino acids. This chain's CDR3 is CASSPRLVADNEQFF. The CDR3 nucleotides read TGTGCCAGCAGCCCAAGACTAGTGGCCGACAATGAGCAGTTCTTC.

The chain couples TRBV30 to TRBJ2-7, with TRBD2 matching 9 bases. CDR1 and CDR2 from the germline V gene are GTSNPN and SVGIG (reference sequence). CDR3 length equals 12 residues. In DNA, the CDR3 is TGTGCGCGAGAAGCGGGAGGTTACGAGCAGTACTTC. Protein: CAREAGGYEQYF.

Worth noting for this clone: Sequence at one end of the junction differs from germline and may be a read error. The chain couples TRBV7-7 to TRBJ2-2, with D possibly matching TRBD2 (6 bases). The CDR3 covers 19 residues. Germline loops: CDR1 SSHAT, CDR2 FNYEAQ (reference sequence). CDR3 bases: TGTGCTAGCAGCTTCTGTCGCCTTTCTGGGGGGACGAACACCGGGGAGCTGTTTTTT. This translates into CASSFCRLSGGTNTGELFF.

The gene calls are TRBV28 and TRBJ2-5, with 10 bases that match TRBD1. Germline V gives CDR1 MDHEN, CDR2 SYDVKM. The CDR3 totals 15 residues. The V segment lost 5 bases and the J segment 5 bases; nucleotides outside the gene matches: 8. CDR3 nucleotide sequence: TGTGCCAGCAGTACTGACAGGGGGCGGTGGGAGACCCAGTACTTC. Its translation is CASSTDRGRWETQYF.

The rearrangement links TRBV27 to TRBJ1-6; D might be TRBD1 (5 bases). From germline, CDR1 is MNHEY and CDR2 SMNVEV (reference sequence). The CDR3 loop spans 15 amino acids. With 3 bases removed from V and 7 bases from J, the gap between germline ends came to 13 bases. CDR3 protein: CASSLEGVGNSPLHF. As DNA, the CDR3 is TGTGCCAGCAGTTTGGAAGGGGTAGGAAATTCACCCCTCCACTTT.

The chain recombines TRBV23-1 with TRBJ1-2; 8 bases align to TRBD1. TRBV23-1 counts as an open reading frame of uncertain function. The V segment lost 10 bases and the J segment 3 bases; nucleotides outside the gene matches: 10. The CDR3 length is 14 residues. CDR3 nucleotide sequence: TGCGCCATAAGACCTAGGACAGGGCACTATGGCTACACCTTC. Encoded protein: CAIRPRTGHYGYTF.

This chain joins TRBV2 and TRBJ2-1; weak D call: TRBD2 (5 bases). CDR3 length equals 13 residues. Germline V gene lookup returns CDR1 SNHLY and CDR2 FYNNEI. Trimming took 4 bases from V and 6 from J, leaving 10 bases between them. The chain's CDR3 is CASSAILVNEQFF. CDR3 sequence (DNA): TGTGCCAGCAGTGCGATACTAGTCAATGAGCAGTTCTTC.

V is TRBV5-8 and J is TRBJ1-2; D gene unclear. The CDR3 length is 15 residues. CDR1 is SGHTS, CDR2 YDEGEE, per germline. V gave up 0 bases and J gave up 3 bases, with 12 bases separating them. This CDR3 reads CASSLGFADHYGYTF. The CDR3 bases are TGTGCCAGCAGCTTGGGCTTCGCAGATCACTATGGCTACACCTTC.

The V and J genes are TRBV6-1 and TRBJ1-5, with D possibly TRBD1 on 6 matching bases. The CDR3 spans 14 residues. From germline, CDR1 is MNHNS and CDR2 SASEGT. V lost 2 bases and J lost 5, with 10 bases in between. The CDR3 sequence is CASSEMAGDQPQHF. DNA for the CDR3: TGTGCCAGCAGTGAAATGGCAGGGGATCAGCCCCAGCATTTT.

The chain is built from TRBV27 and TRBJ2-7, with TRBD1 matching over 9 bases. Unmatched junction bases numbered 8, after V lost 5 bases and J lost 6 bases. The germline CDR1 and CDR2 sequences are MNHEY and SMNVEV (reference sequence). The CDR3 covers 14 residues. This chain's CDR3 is CASSGGQGFSEQYF. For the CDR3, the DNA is TGTGCCAGCAGTGGGGGACAGGGTTTTTCCGAGCAGTACTTC.

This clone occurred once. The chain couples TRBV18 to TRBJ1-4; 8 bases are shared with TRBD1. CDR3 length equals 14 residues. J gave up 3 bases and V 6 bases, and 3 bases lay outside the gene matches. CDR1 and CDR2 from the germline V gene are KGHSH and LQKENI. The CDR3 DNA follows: TGTGCCAGCTCCCAGGGGGCCTCTAATGAAAAACTGTTTTTT. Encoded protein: CASSQGASNEKLFF.